A selection of T cell receptor beta chains follows, all from one sample in a study of blood T cell repertoires in COVID-19. The method was immunoSEQ multiplex PCR; TCRdb's version includes in-frame clones alone and lacks a portion of them. The table lists 85,000 to 95,000 clones, more than 75% of them singletons, with approximately 6.8% in the top ten. The sample consisted of peripheral blood. The origin of the receptors is a man aged 70 or older with acute or convalescent COVID-19. Both conserved end residues are trimmed from each CDR3. A D gene is named only where the DNA matches it firmly. Rows give clone size only sometimes, using once, few, many, or a class for an expanded clone.

CDR3 length	D gene	V gene	clone size	J gene	CDR3 protein
13	NA	TRBV28	NA	TRBJ2-7	ASSQSARGRAEQY
13	NA	TRBV2	NA	TRBJ1-2	ASSEYVQGNYGYT
14	TRBD1	TRBV7-9	NA	TRBJ2-2	ASTTGTGVVTGELF
12	NA	TRBV7-2	NA	TRBJ1-6	ASSLLEGLTPLH
13	NA	TRBV28	NA	TRBJ2-1	ASSLMDTTYNEQF
14	NA	TRBV5-4	NA	TRBJ1-6	ASSLVGPVYNSPLH
13	NA	TRBV7-8	once	TRBJ1-3	ASSLSRGSGNTIY
11	NA	TRBV9	NA	TRBJ2-1	ASSEADYNEQF
14	TRBD2	TRBV5-1	NA	TRBJ2-3	ASSLAGDGRADTQY
13	TRBD1	TRBV5-1	NA	TRBJ2-1	ASSPGTGGINEQF
14	NA	TRBV5-1	NA	TRBJ1-3	ASSLFSENSGNTIY
12	TRBD1	TRBV28	NA	TRBJ1-5	ASSRDRDGQPQH
12	TRBD1	TRBV5-4	NA	TRBJ2-5	ASSLQGAEETQY
13	TRBD2	TRBV5-1	few	TRBJ2-2	ASSPGGANTGELF
16	NA	TRBV28	NA	TRBJ1-3	ASSLMLLGVYSGNTIY
13	NA	TRBV6-5	NA	TRBJ1-4	ASSYAGQPNEKLF
13	NA	TRBV7-2	NA	TRBJ2-1	ASSLNGMSYNEQF
13	NA	TRBV6-6	NA	TRBJ1-6	ASSLPNLFNSPLH